The next 29 T cell receptor beta chains were all read from a single sample in a study of T-cell reconstitution after alpha-beta-depleted transplantation in children. Library preparation (for TCRbeta) was performed with unique molecular identifiers. TCRdb re-called the PCR reads with MiXCR, one entry per CDR3 protein. The sample lists more than 250,000 distinct CDR3 sequences, nearly 10% occurring once. Sequenced here: PBMCs from the stem cell graft donor, sampled from the stem cell graft. The origin of the receptors is a human donor who donated a stem cell graft to a child with SCID.

The chain links TRBV20-1 to TRBJ2-7; TRBD2 matches at 11 bases. The CDR3 covers 15 residues. The germline V gene has CDR1 DFQATT and CDR2 SNEGSKA (reference sequence). The V segment lost 0 bases and the J segment 3 bases; nucleotides outside the gene matches: 4. The CDR3 reads CSARDKGTSGYEQYF. The DNA for the CDR3 is TGCAGTGCTAGAGATAAAGGGACTAGCGGCTACGAGCAGTACTTC.

This clonotype was recorded a few times. The rearrangement uses TRBV27 and TRBJ2-1; 8 positions match TRBD1. Per the germline V gene, CDR1 is MNHEY and CDR2 is SMNVEV (reference sequence). This CDR3 has 13 amino acids. J was trimmed by 6 bases and V by 5 bases; bases with no gene match: 3. CDR3 coding DNA: TGTGCCAGCAGTGTAGACAGGGGCAATGAGCAGTTCTTC. Translated, it gives CASSVDRGNEQFF.

This clonotype was detected ten times or more. This chain links TRBV27 with TRBJ2-7, with 7 bases aligning to TRBD2. This CDR3 region has 13 residues. After removal of 10 bases from V and 3 bases from J, the junction contained 9 bases not matched to a gene. The germline CDR1 and CDR2 sequences are MNHEY and SMNVEV (reference sequence). The CDR3 sequence: CATSGREGYEQYF. The CDR3 region has the DNA TGTGCCACTTCCGGCAGGGAGGGCTACGAGCAGTACTTC.

This clonotype was counted ten times or more. This chain uses TRBV5-6 with TRBJ2-7; D unclear. V was cut by 0 bases and J by 0 bases, with 7 bases left in between. Germline V gives CDR1 SGHDT, CDR2 YYEEEE. The CDR3 is made up of 14 amino acids. In DNA, the CDR3 is TGTGCCAGCAGCTTGGAGGGCCGCTCCTACGAGCAGTACTTC. As protein: CASSLEGRSYEQYF.

This clonotype has more than one count but fewer than ten. In DNA form, the CDR3 reads TGTGCCAGCTCACCCCCAATGCAGCAAGAGACCCAGTACTTC. The encoded protein is CASSPPMQQETQYF. The rearrangement uses TRBV18 and TRBJ2-5; D ambiguous. This CDR3 comprises 14 residues. Germline values: CDR1 KGHSH, CDR2 LQKENI. Trimming removed 3 bases at V and 2 bases at J, with 10 bases between.

The rearrangement uses TRBV27 and TRBJ2-2, with TRBD2 matching 16 bases. V lost 3 bases and J lost 4; bases outside the gene matches: 2. Germline V gives CDR1 MNHEY, CDR2 SMNVEV (reference sequence). There are 17 residues in the CDR3. The CDR3 loop is CASSLGLAGGPTGELFF. The CDR3 region has the DNA TGTGCCAGCAGTTTGGGACTAGCGGGGGGGCCCACCGGGGAGCTGTTTTTT.

This chain joins TRBV29-1 and TRBJ2-2; TRBD1 agrees at 7 bases. V was pared by 7 bases and J by 0 bases, with 8 bases of the junction left unmatched. The CDR3 loop spans 15 amino acids. Germline assignment: CDR1 SQVTM and CDR2 ANQGSEA. The CDR3 bases are TGCAGCGGCCGGGACAGTCCAGCGAACACCGGGGAGCTGTTTTTT. It translates to CSGRDSPANTGELFF.

This clonotype was counted ten times or more. The chain has TRBV12-3 or TRBV12-4 and TRBJ2-7; D is uncertain. Trimming cost V 5 bases and J 3 bases, with 5 bases left between them. CDR3 length equals 11 residues. CDR3 sequence (DNA): TGTGCCAGCAGTGACCTCTACGAGCAGTACTTC. It codes for CASSDLYEQYF.

This clonotype was counted a few times. The chain couples TRBV5-1 to TRBJ2-5; D is unresolved. The germline V gene encodes CDR1 SGHRS and CDR2 YFSETQ. The CDR3 is 14 amino acids. V was clipped by 4 bases and J by 0 bases, with 10 bases between them. The CDR3 nucleotides are TGCGCCAGCAGCAGTACCGCGTACCAAGAGACCCAGTACTTC. Translated, it gives CASSSTAYQETQYF. The full variable domain, its missing parts supplied by reference TRBV5-1 and TRBJ2-5, is KAGVTQTPRYLIKTRGQQVTLSCSPISGHRSVSWYQQTPGQGLQFLFEYFSETQRNKGNFPGRFSGRQFSNSRSEMNVSTLELGDSALYLCASSSTAYQETQYFGPGTRLLVL.

The chain carries TRBV7-2 and TRBJ1-6; D gene ambiguous. The CDR3 covers 15 residues. CDR1 is SGHTA, CDR2 FQGNSA, per germline. The V and J ends lost 1 base and 0 bases respectively, with 4 bases between them. Here the CDR3 reads CASSLEYSYNSPLHF. CDR3 nucleotide sequence: TGTGCCAGCAGCTTAGAGTACTCCTATAATTCACCCCTCCACTTT.

J is TRBJ2-7 and V is TRBV5-1; 7 bases line up with TRBD2. Trimming took 1 base from V and 2 from J; bases not matched to a gene: 9. Germline V gene lookup returns CDR1 SGHRS and CDR2 YFSETQ. The CDR3 sequence is 16 residues long. CDR3: CASSLLTGRGTYEQYF. In DNA, the CDR3 is TGCGCCAGCAGCTTGCTGACCGGGCGGGGGACCTACGAGCAGTACTTC.

On this clonotype itself: Mismatch with germline at one junction end may stem from a read error. The chain couples TRBV12-3 or TRBV12-4 to TRBJ2-7, with 7 nucleotides matching TRBD2. The length of the CDR3 is 17 residues. The CDR3 DNA reads as TGTGCCAGCAGCTTAGGGCCAAAGCGGGGAGGGGTTGGCGAGCAGTACTTC. Amino acids: CASSLGPKRGGVGEQYF.

The gene calls are TRBV4-1 and TRBJ2-7; D tentatively reads TRBD1 or TRBD2 (5 bases each). The V end was cut by 0 bases, the J end by 2 bases, with 11 bases between. This CDR3 is 15 amino acids long. Germline V gene lookup returns CDR1 MGHRA and CDR2 YSYEKL. CDR3 amino acids: CASSQDVGRTYEQYF. The DNA for the CDR3 is TGCGCCAGCAGCCAAGATGTGGGACGGACCTACGAGCAGTACTTC.

This clonotype was recorded once. The rearrangement joins TRBV12-3 or TRBV12-4 to TRBJ2-7; a weak D match, TRBD1 (6 bases). V was shortened by 4 bases and J by 3 bases, with 13 bases between the two germline ends. The length of the CDR3 is 14 residues. The DNA for the CDR3 is TGTGCCAGCAGTTACCGGGACACCCACTACGAGCAGTACTTC. Translating it yields CASSYRDTHYEQYF.

The chain employs TRBV20-1 and TRBJ2-7; 10 nucleotides agree with TRBD1. CDR1 is DFQATT and CDR2 is SNEGSKA in the germline V gene (reference sequence). The CDR3 sequence is 14 residues long. V was pared by 4 bases and J by 2 bases, with 5 bases of the junction left unmatched. CDR3 region: CSAKSGTGAYEQYF. The CDR3 DNA follows: TGCAGTGCTAAGTCCGGGACAGGGGCCTACGAGCAGTACTTC.

This clonotype has more than one count but fewer than ten. V usage is TRBV5-1 and J usage is TRBJ2-7; 15 positions agree with TRBD2. J lost 2 bases, V lost 4 bases, and 10 bases had no gene match. CDR3 length: 18 amino acids. Per germline, CDR1 SGHRS and CDR2 YFSETQ. The CDR3 region is CASSPRTSGGAGTYEQYF. The CDR3 DNA reads as TGCGCCAGCAGCCCTCGGACTAGCGGGGGGGCGGGCACCTACGAGCAGTACTTC.

This clonotype came up once. The chain couples TRBV7-9 to TRBJ2-6, with 7 bases matching TRBD1. V lost 5 bases, J lost 0 bases, and 4 bases stayed unmatched. The CDR3 runs 16 residues. Germline V gene lookup returns CDR1 SEHNR and CDR2 FQNEAQ (reference sequence). CDR3 sequence: CASSRDSISGANVLTF. In DNA form, the CDR3 reads TGTGCCAGCAGCCGGGACAGCATCTCTGGGGCCAACGTCCTGACTTTC. Full variable domain (missing parts from reference TRBV7-9 and TRBJ2-6): DTGVSQNPRHKITKRGQNVTFRCDPISEHNRLYWYRQTLGQGPEFLTYFQNEAQLEKSRLLSDRFSAERPKGSFSTLEIQRTEQGDSAMYLCASSRDSISGANVLTFGAGSRLTVL.

This clonotype was observed a few times. The rearrangement links TRBV19 to TRBJ2-3; D gene ambiguous. V shed 8 bases and J shed 1 base, with 7 bases lying between them. CDR1 LNHDA and CDR2 SQIVND come from the germline V gene (reference sequence). This CDR3 spans 12 amino acids. Here the CDR3 reads CASCVGTDTQYF. The DNA of the CDR3 is TGTGCCAGTTGTGTGGGCACAGATACGCAGTATTTT.

The chain has TRBV2 and TRBJ2-5; tentatively, D is TRBD1 or TRBD2 (6 bases each). V was cut by 0 bases and J by 5 bases, with 10 bases left in between. Germline V gives CDR1 SNHLY, CDR2 FYNNEI. The CDR3 sequence is 14 residues long. The chain's CDR3 is CASSEAPGAETQYF. CDR3 DNA sequence: TGTGCCAGCAGTGAAGCGCCGGGGGCGGAGACCCAGTACTTC.

This clonotype has more than one count but fewer than ten. The chain carries TRBV20-1 and TRBJ2-7; D is undetermined. The V and J ends lost 6 bases and 5 bases respectively, with 11 bases between them. CDR3 length: 11 amino acids. Germline V CDR1 and CDR2: DFQATT, SNEGSKA (reference sequence). The CDR3 DNA sequence: TGCAGTGCCAATCATTGGGACGAGCAGTACTTC. It specifies CSANHWDEQYF.

This clonotype appeared a few times. The chain joins TRBV7-8 to TRBJ2-2; a possible D gene is TRBD1 (5 bases). V was cut by 5 bases and J by 7 bases, with 11 bases left in between. This CDR3 has 13 residues. From germline, CDR1 is SGHVS and CDR2 FQNEAQ. The CDR3 sequence: CASSIRAGGELFF. DNA of the CDR3: TGTGCCAGCAGCATCAGGGCCGGCGGGGAGCTGTTTTTT.

This clonotype was detected only a few times. V usage is TRBV7-3 and J usage is TRBJ2-2; 7 bases fit TRBD1. The trim removed 5 bases at V and 8 bases at J, leaving 2 bases unmatched. The CDR3 loop spans 12 amino acids. Germline V CDR1 and CDR2: SGHTA, FQGTGA. The CDR3 DNA follows: TGTGCCAGCAGCCTGGGACAGGGGGAGCTGTTTTTT. Its translation is CASSLGQGELFF.

This clonotype was recorded a few times. The chain couples TRBV7-2 to TRBJ2-7; 8 bases fit TRBD1. Germline V gives CDR1 SGHTA, CDR2 FQGNSA. The V and J ends lost 3 bases and 1 base, in that order; junction bases with no gene match: 2. The CDR3 is made up of 14 amino acids. The chain's CDR3 is CASSFTGGSYEQYF. For the CDR3, the DNA is TGTGCCAGCAGCTTCACAGGGGGGTCCTACGAGCAGTACTTC.

The DNA of the CDR3 is TGCGCCAGCAGCTTACCGGCAGGGGGGAACGAGCAGTACTTC. Amino acid sequence: CASSLPAGGNEQYF. V usage is TRBV5-1 and J usage is TRBJ2-7; D may be TRBD1 (7 bases). Per germline, CDR1 SGHRS and CDR2 YFSETQ. The CDR3 sequence is 14 residues long. Trimming removed 2 bases from V and 5 bases from J, with 14 bases in between.

This clonotype appeared many times. This chain links TRBV9 with TRBJ2-3; D is undetermined. V lost 0 bases and J 1 base, leaving 3 bases between the germline ends. From germline, CDR1 is SGDLS and CDR2 YYNGEE. This CDR3 comprises 13 residues. CDR3 in DNA: TGTGCCAGCAGCGTAGCGGGCACAGATACGCAGTATTTT. This translates into CASSVAGTDTQYF.

V gene TRBV27 combines with J gene TRBJ2-5; D is tentatively TRBD1 or TRBD2 (6 bases each). Per the germline V gene, CDR1 is MNHEY and CDR2 is SMNVEV (reference sequence). The V end was cut by 2 bases, the J end by 3 bases, with 10 bases between. The CDR3 extends over 14 amino acids. CDR3 amino acids: CASSLRGEKETQYF. DNA of the CDR3: TGTGCCAGCAGTTTAAGGGGGGAGAAAGAGACCCAGTACTTC.

The chain carries TRBV28 and TRBJ1-5; TRBD1 is a possible D gene (5 bases). V was clipped by 6 bases and J by 2 bases, with 20 bases between them. Germline V gene data show CDR1 as MDHEN and CDR2 as SYDVKM. This CDR3 is built from 17 residues. CDR3 loop: CASSTLHGARGNQPQHF. Here the CDR3 DNA reads TGTGCCAGCAGCACATTACATGGGGCGCGAGGCAATCAGCCCCAGCATTTT.

This clonotype was detected many times. CDR3 in amino acids: CASKSETYEQYF. The CDR3 nucleotides are TGTGCCAGCAAATCAGAAACCTACGAGCAGTACTTC. The chain carries TRBV25-1 and TRBJ2-7, with D uncertain. The CDR3 extends over 12 amino acids. Germline V gene sequence: CDR1 MGHDK, CDR2 SYGVNS. The germline V and J ends were trimmed by 7 bases and 2 bases, with 9 bases remaining between them.

This clonotype was seen a handful of times. V gene TRBV29-1 combines with J gene TRBJ2-2; TRBD1 aligns across 10 bases. The germline V gene encodes CDR1 SQVTM and CDR2 ANQGSEA. Germline trimming cut 7 bases from V and 1 base from J; bases unmatched to any gene: 3. CDR3 length: 14 amino acids. The CDR3 DNA reads as TGCAGCGCAAGGACAGGGGGGAACACCGGGGAGCTGTTTTTT. Its protein product is CSARTGGNTGELFF.